This TCR beta chain stems from a study of a mutant IDH1 vaccine in newly diagnosed glioma. Across the study: Vaccine dosing followed radiotherapy by 4-6 weeks, or accompanied temozolomide cycles. Males made up about 60% and females roughly 40% of treated patients, whose mean age was roughly 40 years.

Note on this clone: Antigen: not known.

Clones were read by immunoSEQ multiplex PCR, and TCRdb kept only the in-frame ones, dropping some. There are roughly 34,000 clones in the sample; approximately 50% occur only once, and 11% lies in the top ten. Time point specified: week 5, during vaccination. A 20-mer mutant IDH1 peptide at 300 ug was injected subcutaneously with topical imiquimod. The germline CDR1 and CDR2 sequences are SGHTA and FQGNSA. The trim removed 5 bases at V and 7 bases at J, leaving 18 bases unmatched. CDR3 size: 18 residues. This specimen was PBMCs, taken from a glioma patient whose treatment included an IDH1 peptide vaccine. This clonotype was obtained from a woman aged 18-30 years with glioma. J is TRBJ2-1 and V is TRBV7-2; 9 bases align to TRBD2. DNA of the CDR3: TGTGCCAGCAGCCCCAAGGGGGTAGTAGCGGGAGCCGGGAATGAGCAGTTCTTC. Residues: CASSPKGVVAGAGNEQFF.